This T cell receptor beta chain was sequenced during a study of OX40 agonist ivuxolimab in advanced cancers. Overall study context: Patients were treated with ivuxolimab, an agonistic anti-OX40 (CD134) antibody.

The CDR3 consists of 18 residues. Trimming took 7 bases from V and 0 from J; bases not matched to a gene: 9. Germline values: CDR1 SGHTA, CDR2 FQGTGA. Using immunoSEQ multiplex PCR, the repertoire was profiled, and TCRdb retains in-frame clones only, with some absent. The data contain tens of thousands of clones, roughly nine tenths of them seen just once; the ten biggest clones take up 25% to 35%. Samples were taken at baseline and on day 1 of cycles 4 and 7. This sample comprised CD4+ or CD8+ T cells sorted from blood, obtained in a trial of the OX40 agonist ivuxolimab. The sequence was collected from an adult with an advanced solid tumor such as melanoma, head and neck, liver or kidney cancer. This chain joins TRBV7-3 and TRBJ2-2; the match to TRBD2 covers 12 bases. For the CDR3, the DNA is TGTGCCAGCACTAAACTAGCGGGAGGACCTACGAACACCGGGGAGCTGTTTTTT. Protein sequence: CASTKLAGGPTNTGELFF. Drawing the rest from reference TRBV7-3 and TRBJ2-2, the complete variable domain is GAGVSQTPSNKVTEKGKYVELRCDPISGHTALYWYRQSLGQGPEFLIYFQGTGAADDSGLPNDRFFAVRPEGSVSTLKIQRTERGDSAVYLCASTKLAGGPTNTGELFFGEGSRLTVL.